This passage covers 26 T cell receptor beta chains from one sample sequenced in a study of control samples from healthy donors and cancer patients. The assay was immunoSEQ multiplex PCR, and TCRdb's table has in-frame clones only and misses some. The repertoire has some 150,000 clones, more than 85% of them found once; the top ten carry approximately 3.2%. The sequenced sample consisted of blood. These receptors were obtained from a man between 25 and 39 years old in good health.

The chain carries TRBV19 and TRBJ1-4; D gene unclear. V shed 4 bases and J shed 3 bases, with 12 bases lying between them. Germline V gene data show CDR1 as LNHDA and CDR2 as SQIVND (reference sequence). The CDR3 totals 15 residues. The CDR3 DNA sequence: TGTGCCAGTAGTAGAGACCAAGCGGCTAATGAAAAACTGTTTTTT. This encodes CASSRDQAANEKLFF.

This chain uses TRBV19 with TRBJ1-5; tentative D call: TRBD1 (6 bases). CDR3 length equals 16 residues. Looked up from germline, CDR1 is LNHDA and CDR2 is SQIVND (reference sequence). V lost 5 bases, J lost 7 bases, and 21 bases lay in between. This CDR3 reads CASSPQGIGLGQPQHF. DNA for the CDR3: TGTGCCAGTAGTCCTCAGGGGATAGGCCTCGGGCAGCCCCAGCATTTT.

This chain links TRBV28 with TRBJ2-7; D perhaps matches TRBD2 (5 bases). The CDR3 is made up of 13 amino acids. Trimming stripped 6 bases from V and 2 bases from J, with 11 bases between. Germline-derived CDR1 and CDR2 are MDHEN and SYDVKM. The CDR3, as DNA: TGTGCCAGCAGCTACCGGGGAACCTACGAGCAGTACTTC. This encodes CASSYRGTYEQYF.

This clone was counted between two and nine times. The chain recombines TRBV7-9 with TRBJ1-4, with 7 positions matching TRBD1. Germline values: CDR1 SEHNR, CDR2 FQNEAQ (reference sequence). Trimming cost V 5 bases and J 4 bases; bases outside gene matches: 7. CDR3 length: 15 residues. CDR3 bases: TGTGCCAGCAGCCCGCGACAGGGTCTTAATGAAAAACTGTTTTTT. Its protein is CASSPRQGLNEKLFF.

The genes are TRBV7-3 and TRBJ2-3; TRBD2 aligns across 7 bases. Germline V lookup: CDR1 SGHTA, CDR2 FQGTGA. V shed 5 bases, J shed 3 bases, and the junction held 8 bases outside the gene matches. CDR3 length: 15 residues. In DNA, the CDR3 is TGTGCCAGCAGCCCTGGGGGAGGGGCTACAGATACGCAGTATTTT. It codes for CASSPGGGATDTQYF.

V usage is TRBV19 and J usage is TRBJ1-1; D is unresolved. V was clipped by 1 base and J by 0 bases, with 15 bases between them. The CDR3 has 17 residues. The germline V gene has CDR1 LNHDA and CDR2 SQIVND (reference sequence). CDR3 sequence (DNA): TGTGCCAGTAGTATAGGATGGTCGAGGCAGTTGAACACTGAAGCTTTCTTT. Its protein is CASSIGWSRQLNTEAFF. Based on the CDR3 plus reference TRBV19 and TRBJ1-1, the full variable domain is DGGITQSPKYLFRKEGQNVTLSCEQNLNHDAMYWYRQDPGQGLRLIYYSQIVNDFQKGDIAEGYSVSREKKESFPLTVTSAQKNPTAFYLCASSIGWSRQLNTEAFFGQGTRLTVV.

The gene calls are TRBV11-3 and TRBJ2-7; the D gene is possibly TRBD1 (7 bases). V lost 1 base and J 3 bases, leaving 10 bases between the germline ends. CDR1 and CDR2 (germline): SGHNT, YENEEA. The CDR3 is 14 amino acids. CDR3 loop: CASSLAGDSYEQYF. The CDR3 DNA is TGTGCCAGCAGCTTAGCGGGGGACAGCTACGAGCAGTACTTC.

The rearrangement links TRBV9 to TRBJ1-1; TRBD1 matches at 10 bases. J lost 3 bases, V lost 3 bases, and 2 bases had no gene match. The V gene's germline CDR1 is SGDLS and CDR2 YYNGEE. The CDR3 loop spans 14 amino acids. CDR3 residues: CASSETGGDTEAFF. CDR3 DNA sequence: TGTGCCAGCAGCGAGACAGGGGGCGACACTGAAGCTTTCTTT.

The V gene is TRBV12-5, the J gene TRBJ2-2; TRBD1 agrees at 8 bases. The CDR3 extends over 14 amino acids. V lost 5 bases, J lost 6 bases, and 5 bases stayed unmatched. CDR1 and CDR2 (germline): LGHNT, FRNRAP. CDR3 coding DNA: TGTGCTAGTGGTGACAGGGGCCTCCCCGGGGAGCTGTTTTTT. Translated: CASGDRGLPGELFF.

Turning to this clone: The sample holds other DNA sequences that translate to the same CDR3. The gene calls are TRBV20-1 and TRBJ2-1; D gene unclear. CDR1 is DFQATT, CDR2 SNEGSKA, per germline (reference sequence). V was clipped by 6 bases and J by 7 bases, with 7 bases between them. This CDR3 is 10 amino acids long. The CDR3 bases are TGCAGTGCCATCGGGAATGAGCAGTTCTTC. Its protein is CSAIGNEQFF.

This clone is a singleton in its sample. V usage is TRBV28 and J usage is TRBJ1-1; 8 bases are shared with TRBD1. V lost 3 bases, J lost 1 base, and 19 bases stayed unmatched. The germline CDR1 and CDR2 sequences are MDHEN and SYDVKM. The CDR3 runs to 20 residues. The CDR3 reads CASSFSTTRGQGKKNTEAFF. CDR3 sequence (DNA): TGTGCCAGCAGTTTTTCGACGACAAGAGGACAGGGTAAAAAGAACACTGAAGCTTTCTTT.

The chain joins TRBV2 to TRBJ1-3, with TRBD1 matching over 7 bases. Germline V gene data show CDR1 as SNHLY and CDR2 as FYNNEI. The V and J ends lost 6 bases and 8 bases, in that order; junction bases with no gene match: 7. The CDR3 has 13 amino acids. The DNA for the CDR3 is TGTGCCAGCAGAGCAGGGGGTTTTGACACCATATATTTT. It encodes CASRAGGFDTIYF.

Only a few counts were recorded for this clone. The V call is TRBV7-2, the J call TRBJ1-5; no clear D gene. This CDR3 spans 12 amino acids. V lost 5 bases and J lost 4, with 6 bases in between. Germline V CDR1 and CDR2: SGHTA, FQGNSA. The CDR3 DNA follows: TGTGCCAGCAGCCCCTATAATCAGCCCCAGCATTTT. Its translation: CASSPYNQPQHF.

The chain links TRBV9 to TRBJ1-2; a possible D gene is TRBD1 (6 bases). This CDR3 has 14 amino acids. Between the trimmed V and J ends, which lost 3 bases and 2 bases, there was a span of 11 bases. The germline CDR1 and CDR2 sequences are SGDLS and YYNGEE. CDR3 nucleotides: TGTGCCAGCAGCGCGCAGGGACAAAACTATGGCTACACCTTC. Amino acid sequence: CASSAQGQNYGYTF.

This chain uses TRBV5-6 with TRBJ1-4; 9 nucleotides match TRBD1. The CDR3 totals 15 residues. Germline values: CDR1 SGHDT, CDR2 YYEEEE. V lost 4 bases, J lost 4 bases, and 5 bases stayed unmatched. The CDR3 bases are TGTGCCAGCAGCCTACCGGGACAGGGTAATGAAAAACTGTTTTTT. It codes for CASSLPGQGNEKLFF.

V usage is TRBV19 and J usage is TRBJ2-7; maybe TRBD2 (6 bases). Deletions cut 3 bases from V and 4 bases from J, with 13 bases between. The germline gives CDR1 LNHDA, CDR2 SQIVND (reference sequence). The CDR3 sequence is 14 residues long. For the CDR3, the DNA is TGTGCCAGTAGTATCTCGTGGGGGGAATACGAGCAGTACTTC. As protein: CASSISWGEYEQYF.

The V and J genes are TRBV27 and TRBJ1-5; D gene ambiguous. The CDR3 extends over 14 amino acids. CDR1 and CDR2 from the germline V gene are MNHEY and SMNVEV (reference sequence). V was clipped by 4 bases and J by 2 bases, with 9 bases between them. As DNA, the CDR3 is TGTGCCAGCAGTTATGGGGTTGGCAATCAGCCCCAGCATTTT. Translated: CASSYGVGNQPQHF.

The V and J genes are TRBV10-3 and TRBJ1-5, with 8 bases identical to TRBD1. V shed 10 bases, J shed 1 base, and the junction held 6 bases outside the gene matches. Germline CDR1 reads ENHRY; CDR2 reads SYGVKD. The CDR3 extends over 14 amino acids. In nucleotides, the CDR3 is TGTGCCACCGATCAGGGGGCAAGCAATCAGCCCCAGCATTTT. Its protein product is CATDQGASNQPQHF.

Turning to this clone: Other DNA sequences in the same sample also yield this CDR3. This rearrangement joins TRBV11-2 to TRBJ1-5, with a possible D match to TRBD1 (6 bases). V was cut by 5 bases and J by 7 bases, with 12 bases left in between. The CDR3 is 13 amino acids. Germline CDR1 SGHAT, CDR2 FQNNGV. Here the CDR3 DNA reads TGTGCCAGCAGCCTAGGGGGAGGGCAGCCCCAGCATTTT. Its protein is CASSLGGGQPQHF.

The genes are TRBV20-1 and TRBJ2-3, with D perhaps matching TRBD2 (5 bases). The V end was cut by 6 bases, the J end by 5 bases, with 9 bases between. CDR3 length: 11 amino acids. Germline CDR1 DFQATT, CDR2 SNEGSKA (reference sequence). This CDR3 reads CSAQREDTQYF. The CDR3 DNA reads TGCAGTGCACAGAGGGAAGATACGCAGTATTTT.

The chain couples TRBV6-1 to TRBJ2-7; the match to TRBD1 covers 7 bases. The CDR3 runs to 14 residues. Germline CDR1 and CDR2: MNHNS and SASEGT. The trim removed 1 base at V and 5 bases at J, leaving 5 bases unmatched. Written as DNA, the CDR3 is TGTGCCAGCAGTGAAGGAGTCAGGGGGAACGAGCAGTACTTC. Translating gives CASSEGVRGNEQYF.

This rearrangement joins TRBV5-1 to TRBJ2-1, with D hard to call. Germline V lookup: CDR1 SGHRS, CDR2 YFSETQ. The CDR3 consists of 15 residues. The V gene lost 4 bases and the J gene lost 3 bases, with 14 bases spanning the gap. CDR3 amino acids: CASSITTGFYNEQFF. CDR3 nucleotide sequence: TGCGCCAGCAGCATAACCACCGGGTTCTACAATGAGCAGTTCTTC.

The J gene is TRBJ2-3, the V gene TRBV6-6; D might be TRBD1 (5 bases). The CDR3 sequence is 15 residues long. The germline V and J ends were trimmed by 2 bases and 4 bases, with 13 bases remaining between them. Germline V gives CDR1 MNHNY, CDR2 SVGAGI (reference sequence). CDR3 loop: CASSYQDTRADTQYF. CDR3 sequence (DNA): TGTGCCAGCAGTTACCAGGACACCAGGGCAGATACGCAGTATTTT.

The chain has TRBV15 and TRBJ2-7; D might be TRBD1 (6 bases). Between the trimmed V and J ends, which lost 3 bases and 0 bases, there was a span of 9 bases. CDR3 length: 14 residues. CDR1 is LNHNV and CDR2 is YYDKDF in the germline V gene (reference sequence). The CDR3 sequence is CATSSARGSYEQYF. DNA of the CDR3: TGTGCCACCAGCAGTGCCAGGGGCTCCTACGAGCAGTACTTC.

The rearrangement joins TRBV24-1 to TRBJ1-2; D uncertain. The CDR3 totals 12 residues. The germline V and J ends were trimmed by 2 bases and 8 bases, with 8 bases remaining between them. CDR1 and CDR2 from the germline V gene are KGHDR and SFDVKD. For the CDR3, the DNA is TGTGCCACCAGTGATTATGGGTTCGGCTACACCTTC. As protein: CATSDYGFGYTF.

CDR3 loop: CASSLAGQLITDTQYF. CDR3 in DNA: TGCGCCAGCAGCTTGGCGGGACAGCTGATCACAGATACGCAGTATTTT. This chain links TRBV5-1 with TRBJ2-3; 7 bases fit TRBD1. The junction had 6 bases not matched to a gene; V was cut back by 0 bases and J by 2 bases. This CDR3 comprises 16 residues. Per germline, CDR1 SGHRS and CDR2 YFSETQ.